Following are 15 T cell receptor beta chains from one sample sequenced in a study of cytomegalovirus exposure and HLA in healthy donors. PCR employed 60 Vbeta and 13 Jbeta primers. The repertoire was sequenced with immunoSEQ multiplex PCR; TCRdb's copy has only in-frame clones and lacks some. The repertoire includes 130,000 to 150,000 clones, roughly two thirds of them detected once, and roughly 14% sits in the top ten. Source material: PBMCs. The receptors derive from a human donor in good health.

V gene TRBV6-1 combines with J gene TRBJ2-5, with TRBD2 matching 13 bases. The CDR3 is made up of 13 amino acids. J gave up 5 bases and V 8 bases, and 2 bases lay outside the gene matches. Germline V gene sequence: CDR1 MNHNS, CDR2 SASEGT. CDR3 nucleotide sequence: TGTGCCAGCCTACTAGCGGGGGGGGAGACCCAGTACTTC. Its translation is CASLLAGGETQYF.

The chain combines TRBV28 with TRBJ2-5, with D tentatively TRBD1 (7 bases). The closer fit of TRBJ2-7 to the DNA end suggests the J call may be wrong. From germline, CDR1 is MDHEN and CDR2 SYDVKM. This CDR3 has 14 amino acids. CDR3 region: CASSLEGASYEQYF. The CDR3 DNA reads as TGTGCCAGCAGTTTGGAGGGGGCTAGCTACGAGCAGTACTTC.

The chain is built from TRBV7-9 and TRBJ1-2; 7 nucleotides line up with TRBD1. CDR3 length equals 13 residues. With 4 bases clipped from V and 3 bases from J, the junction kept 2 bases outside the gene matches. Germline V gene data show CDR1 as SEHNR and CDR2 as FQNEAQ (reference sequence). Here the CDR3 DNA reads TGTGCCAGCAGCTCAGGGACAGACTATGGCTACACCTTC. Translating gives CASSSGTDYGYTF.

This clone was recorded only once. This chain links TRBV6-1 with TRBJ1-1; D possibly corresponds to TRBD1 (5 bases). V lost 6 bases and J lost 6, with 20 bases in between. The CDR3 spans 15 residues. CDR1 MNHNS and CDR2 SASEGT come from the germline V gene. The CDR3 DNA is TGTGCCAGCAGAGGACATCGGACGGTGGGCGCTGAAGCTTTCTTT. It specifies CASRGHRTVGAEAFF.

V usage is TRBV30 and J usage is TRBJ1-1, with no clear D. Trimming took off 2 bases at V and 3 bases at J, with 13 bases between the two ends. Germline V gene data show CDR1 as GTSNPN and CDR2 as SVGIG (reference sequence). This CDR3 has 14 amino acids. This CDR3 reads CAWSLTPMDTEAFF. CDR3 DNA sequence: TGTGCCTGGAGTCTGACACCTATGGACACTGAAGCTTTCTTT.

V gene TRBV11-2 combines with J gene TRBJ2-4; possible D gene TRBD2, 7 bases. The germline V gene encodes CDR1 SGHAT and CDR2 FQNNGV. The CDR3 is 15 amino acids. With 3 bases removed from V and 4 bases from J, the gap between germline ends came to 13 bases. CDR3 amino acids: CASSFRGAAKNIQYF. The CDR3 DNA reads TGTGCCAGCAGCTTTCGGGGGGCCGCGAAAAACATTCAGTACTTC.

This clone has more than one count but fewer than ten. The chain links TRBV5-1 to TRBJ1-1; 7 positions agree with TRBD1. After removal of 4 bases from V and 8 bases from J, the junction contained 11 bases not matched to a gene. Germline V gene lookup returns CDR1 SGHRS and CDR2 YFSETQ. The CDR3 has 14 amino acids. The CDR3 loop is CASSRPGQDIEAFF. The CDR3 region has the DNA TGCGCCAGCAGCCGGCCAGGACAGGACATAGAAGCTTTCTTT.

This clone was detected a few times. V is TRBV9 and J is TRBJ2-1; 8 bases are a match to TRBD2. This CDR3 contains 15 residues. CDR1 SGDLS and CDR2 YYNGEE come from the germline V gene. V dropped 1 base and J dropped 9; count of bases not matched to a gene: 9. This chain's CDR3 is CASSVTGRAMGEQFF. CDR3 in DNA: TGTGCCAGCAGCGTAACCGGGAGGGCTATGGGTGAGCAGTTCTTC.

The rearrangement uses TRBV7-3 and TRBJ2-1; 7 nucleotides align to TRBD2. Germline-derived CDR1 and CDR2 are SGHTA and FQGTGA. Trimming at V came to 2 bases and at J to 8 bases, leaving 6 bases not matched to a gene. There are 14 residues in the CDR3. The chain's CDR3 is CASSLGGGRDEQFF. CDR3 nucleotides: TGTGCCAGCAGCTTAGGGGGGGGTCGGGATGAGCAGTTCTTC.

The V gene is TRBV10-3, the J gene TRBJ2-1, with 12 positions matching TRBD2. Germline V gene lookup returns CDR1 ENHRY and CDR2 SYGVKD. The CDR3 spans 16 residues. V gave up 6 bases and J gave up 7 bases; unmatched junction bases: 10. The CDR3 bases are TGTGCCATCAGAGGGGGACTAGCGGGCCAGGGGAATGAGCAGTTCTTC. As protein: CAIRGGLAGQGNEQFF.

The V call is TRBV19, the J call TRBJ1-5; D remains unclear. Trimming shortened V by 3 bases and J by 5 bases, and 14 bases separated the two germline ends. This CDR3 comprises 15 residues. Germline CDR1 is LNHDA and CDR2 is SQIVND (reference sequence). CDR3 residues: CASSIREGIDQPQHF. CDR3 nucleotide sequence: TGTGCCAGTAGTATCCGGGAGGGAATAGATCAGCCCCAGCATTTT.

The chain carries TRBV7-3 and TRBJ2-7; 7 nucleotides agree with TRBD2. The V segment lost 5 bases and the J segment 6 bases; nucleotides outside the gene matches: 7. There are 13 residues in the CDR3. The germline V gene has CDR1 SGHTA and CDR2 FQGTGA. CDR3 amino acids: CASSPWEGSEQYF. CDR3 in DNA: TGTGCCAGCAGCCCCTGGGAGGGTAGCGAGCAGTACTTC.

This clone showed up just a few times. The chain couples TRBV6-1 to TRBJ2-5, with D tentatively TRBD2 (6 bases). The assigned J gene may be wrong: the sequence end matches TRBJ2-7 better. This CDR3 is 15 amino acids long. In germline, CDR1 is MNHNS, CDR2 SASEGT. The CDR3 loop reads CASSEEGSGSYEQYF. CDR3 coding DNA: TGTGCCAGCAGTGAGGAGGGCTCAGGCTCCTACGAGCAGTACTTC.

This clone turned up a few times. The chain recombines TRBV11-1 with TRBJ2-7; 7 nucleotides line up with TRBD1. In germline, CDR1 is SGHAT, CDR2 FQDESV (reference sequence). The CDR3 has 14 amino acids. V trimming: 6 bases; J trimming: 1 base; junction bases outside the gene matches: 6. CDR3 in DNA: TGTGCCAGCAGTCCACAGGGGATATCCTACGAGCAGTACTTC. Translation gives CASSPQGISYEQYF.

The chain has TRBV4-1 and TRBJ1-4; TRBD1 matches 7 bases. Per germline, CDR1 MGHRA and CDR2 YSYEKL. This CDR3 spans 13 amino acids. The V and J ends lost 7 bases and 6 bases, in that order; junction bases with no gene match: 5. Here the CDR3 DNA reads TGCGCCAGCACCGGGACAGTCGATGAAAAACTGTTTTTT. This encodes CASTGTVDEKLFF.